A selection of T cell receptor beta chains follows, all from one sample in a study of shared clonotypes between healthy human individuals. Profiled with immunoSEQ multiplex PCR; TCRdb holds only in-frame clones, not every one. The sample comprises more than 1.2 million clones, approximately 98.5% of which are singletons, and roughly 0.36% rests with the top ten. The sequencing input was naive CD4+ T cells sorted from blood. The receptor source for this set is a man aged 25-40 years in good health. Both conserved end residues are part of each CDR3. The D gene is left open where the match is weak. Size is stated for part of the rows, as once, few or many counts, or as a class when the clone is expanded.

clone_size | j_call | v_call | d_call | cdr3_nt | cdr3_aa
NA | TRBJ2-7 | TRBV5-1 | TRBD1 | TGCGCCAGCAGCTCACCGGGACAGGGGGAGCAGTACTTC | CASSSPGQGEQYF
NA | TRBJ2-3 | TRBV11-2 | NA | TGTGCCAGCAGCTTAGGTAGCAGTAGTAGGGGAGATACGCAGTATTTT | CASSLGSSSRGDTQYF
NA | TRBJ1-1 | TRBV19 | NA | TGTGCCACCTTAAACACTGAAGCTTTCTTT | CATLNTEAFF
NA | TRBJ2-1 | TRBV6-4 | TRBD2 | TGTGCCAGCAGTGATGCGGTGGGACGCGGGAGGCTAGTTACTGAGCAGTTCTTC | CASSDAVGRGRLVTEQFF
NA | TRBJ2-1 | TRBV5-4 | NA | TGTGCCAGCTTCCCATCGGGCTCCTACAATGAGCAGTTCTTC | CASFPSGSYNEQFF
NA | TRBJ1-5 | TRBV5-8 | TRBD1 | TGTGCCAGCAGCCCGGGGACAGGGGGTAGCAATCAGCCCCAGCATTTT | CASSPGTGGSNQPQHF
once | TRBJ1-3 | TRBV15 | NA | TGTGCCACCAGCAGAGATCGCCAGTCTGGAAACACCATATATTTT | CATSRDRQSGNTIYF
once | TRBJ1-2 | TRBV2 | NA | TGTGCCAGCAGGGGGGGCTACACCTTC | CASRGGYTF
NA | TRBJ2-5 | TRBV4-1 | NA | TGCGCCAGCAGCTACCCAGGGAAAAGTCTGCAAGAGACCCAGTACTTC | CASSYPGKSLQETQYF
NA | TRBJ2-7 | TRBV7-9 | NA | TGTGCCAGCAGTCCCCAACTAACGTCCTACGAGCAGTACTTC | CASSPQLTSYEQYF
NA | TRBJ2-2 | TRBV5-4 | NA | TGTGCCAGCAGCTTGGGGCTAGGCGGCACCGGGGAGCTGTTTTTT | CASSLGLGGTGELFF